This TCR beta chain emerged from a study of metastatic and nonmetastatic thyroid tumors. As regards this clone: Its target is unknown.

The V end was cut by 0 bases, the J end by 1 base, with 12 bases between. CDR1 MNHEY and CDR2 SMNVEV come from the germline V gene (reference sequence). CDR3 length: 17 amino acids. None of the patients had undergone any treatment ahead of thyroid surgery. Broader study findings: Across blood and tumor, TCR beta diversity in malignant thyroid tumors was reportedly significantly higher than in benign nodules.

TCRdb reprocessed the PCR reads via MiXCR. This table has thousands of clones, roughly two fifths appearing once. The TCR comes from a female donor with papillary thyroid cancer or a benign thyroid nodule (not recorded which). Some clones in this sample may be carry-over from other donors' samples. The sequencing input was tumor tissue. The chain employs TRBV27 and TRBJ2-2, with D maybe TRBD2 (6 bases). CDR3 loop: CASSLSVADLNTGELFF. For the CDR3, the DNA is TGTGCCAGCAGTTTATCGGTAGCGGACCTGAACACCGGGGAGCTGTTTTTT.